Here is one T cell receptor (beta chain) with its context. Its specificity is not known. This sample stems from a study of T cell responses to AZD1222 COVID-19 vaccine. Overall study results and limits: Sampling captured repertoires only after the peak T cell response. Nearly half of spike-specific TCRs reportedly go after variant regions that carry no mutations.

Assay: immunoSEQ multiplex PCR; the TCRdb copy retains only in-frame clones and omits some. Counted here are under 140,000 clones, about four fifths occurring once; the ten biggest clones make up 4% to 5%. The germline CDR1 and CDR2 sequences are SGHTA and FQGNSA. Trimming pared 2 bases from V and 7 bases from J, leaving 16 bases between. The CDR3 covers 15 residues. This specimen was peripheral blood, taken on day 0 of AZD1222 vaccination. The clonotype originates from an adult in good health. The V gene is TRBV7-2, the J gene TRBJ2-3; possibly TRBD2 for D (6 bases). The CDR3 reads CASSLSGMGGNTQYF. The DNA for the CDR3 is TGTGCCAGCAGCTTAAGTGGTATGGGAGGCAATACGCAGTATTTT.